These T cell receptor beta chains were read from a single sample in a study of T-cell reconstitution after alpha-beta-depleted transplantation in children. TCRdb itself ran the PCR reads through MiXCR, one entry per CDR3 protein. The sample includes hundreds of thousands of distinct CDR3 sequences, 15% to 20% of them seen just once. This material consisted of PBMCs, mostly from graft donor cells, taken 360 days after TCRalphabeta/CD19-depleted stem cell transplant. All receptors come from a male patient aged 2-15 years who had a stem cell transplant for acute lymphoblastic leukemia, so the T cells may come from the graft donor. The CDR3 runs from the conserved cysteine through the conserved F or W. The D gene is left open where the match is weak. The size entry is marked missing in some rows and otherwise reads once, few, many or a size class.

v_call	d_call	j_call	clone_size	cdr3_aa	cdr3_nt
TRBV6-2/TRBV6-3	-	TRBJ2-1	many	CASSYGQFYNEQFF	TGTGCCAGCAGTTACGGACAGTTCTACAATGAGCAGTTCTTC
TRBV27	TRBD2	TRBJ2-1	few	CASRPISGSYYNEQFF	TGTGCCAGCAGGCCCATTAGCGGGTCCTACTACAATGAGCAGTTCTTC
TRBV24-1	-	TRBJ2-1	many	CATSGSGLSYNEQFF	TGTGCCACCAGTGGAAGCGGGCTATCCTACAATGAGCAGTTCTTC
TRBV29-1	TRBD1	TRBJ2-1	few	CSVERDRPPDNEQFF	TGCAGCGTTGAAAGGGACAGGCCCCCCGACAATGAGCAGTTCTTC
TRBV9	TRBD1	TRBJ1-6	few	CASSVRDSNSPLHF	TGTGCCAGCAGCGTCCGGGACAGTAATTCACCCCTCCACTTT
TRBV6-5	-	TRBJ1-6	-	CASSYGAGNSPLHF	TGTGCCAGCAGTTACGGGGCGGGCAATTCACCCCTCCACTTT
TRBV16	-	TRBJ2-7	few	CASSQWGTYEQYF	TGTGCCAGCAGCCAATGGGGTACCTACGAGCAGTACTTC
TRBV15	-	TRBJ2-3	many	CATSRVSQVPQYF	TGTGCCACCAGCAGAGTGTCGCAGGTACCGCAGTATTTT
TRBV4-2	-	TRBJ2-2	-	CASSQVSRFRQAGELFF	TGTGCCAGCAGCCAAGTTAGCCGCTTCCGACAGGCAGGGGAGCTGTTTTTT
TRBV12-3/TRBV12-4	-	TRBJ2-3	few	CASSTSQSGDTQYF	TGTGCCAGCAGTACTAGCCAAAGTGGGGATACGCAGTATTTT
TRBV4-2	-	TRBJ2-7	-	CASSPPSGRRNEQYF	TGTGCCAGCAGCCCCCCTAGTGGGAGACGGAACGAGCAGTACTTC
TRBV5-6	TRBD2	TRBJ2-5	-	CASSPGTSEETQYF	TGTGCCAGCAGCCCTGGGACTAGCGAGGAGACCCAGTACTTC